This passage covers 32 T cell receptor beta chains from one sample sequenced in a study of blood T cell repertoires in COVID-19. Libraries were prepared by immunoSEQ multiplex PCR; TCRdb keeps only in-frame clonotypes and omits some of them. The sample has tens of thousands of clones; about 80% are singletons. The sequencing sample was made of peripheral blood. These receptors originate from a woman at least 80 years old with acute or convalescent COVID-19.

In nucleotides, the CDR3 is TGTGCCAGCAGCTACTCCCTAGGGGCAGTAAATCAGCCCCAGCATTTT. Translating it yields CASSYSLGAVNQPQHF. The gene calls are TRBV11-2 and TRBJ1-5; weak D call: TRBD1 (5 bases). V was clipped by 4 bases and J by 4 bases, with 17 bases between them. Germline V lookup: CDR1 SGHAT, CDR2 FQNNGV. This CDR3 has 16 residues.

The table lists this clone with many counts. The CDR3 DNA is TGTGCCAGCAGCTTAGGACTAGCGGCCAAGGGTACGCAGTATTTT. This codes for CASSLGLAAKGTQYF. The chain combines TRBV7-9 with TRBJ2-3; TRBD2 agrees at 9 bases. The CDR3 has 15 residues. With V trimmed by 1 base and J by 8 bases, 7 bases remained unmatched. The V gene's germline CDR1 is SEHNR and CDR2 FQNEAQ (reference sequence).

The rearrangement links TRBV5-4 to TRBJ2-1, with 7 bases lining up with TRBD2. This CDR3 is 17 amino acids long. CDR1 and CDR2 (germline): SGHNT, YYREEE (reference sequence). V was pared by 4 bases and J by 0 bases, with 10 bases of the junction left unmatched. Here the CDR3 DNA reads TGTGCCAGCAGCGGGGGGAGGGGAGCGCGCTCCTACAATGAGCAGTTCTTC. Its protein is CASSGGRGARSYNEQFF.

This clone was recorded once. The chain employs TRBV6-5 and TRBJ2-7; 7 bases align to TRBD1. This CDR3 comprises 13 residues. V dropped 5 bases and J dropped 2; count of bases not matched to a gene: 3. Germline V gene lookup returns CDR1 MNHEY and CDR2 SVGAGI. The CDR3 loop is CASSTRGTYEQYF. CDR3 coding DNA: TGTGCCAGCAGTACCAGGGGGACCTACGAGCAGTACTTC.

V gene TRBV19 combines with J gene TRBJ1-1; 7 bases map to TRBD1. V dropped 7 bases and J dropped 5; count of bases not matched to a gene: 10. This CDR3 has 14 residues. CDR1 is LNHDA, CDR2 SQIVND, per germline (reference sequence). CDR3 residues: CASKPGQTLTEAFF. Written as DNA, the CDR3 is TGTGCCAGTAAACCGGGACAGACGTTAACTGAAGCTTTCTTT.

This sequence joins TRBV5-1 and TRBJ2-1, with 7 bases that match TRBD1. This CDR3 spans 13 amino acids. Germline trimming cut 4 bases from V and 4 bases from J; bases unmatched to any gene: 2. Germline assignment: CDR1 SGHRS and CDR2 YFSETQ. The CDR3 sequence is CASSQGEYNEQFF. DNA of the CDR3: TGCGCCAGCAGCCAGGGGGAGTACAATGAGCAGTTCTTC.

This clone was recorded a few times. The chain links TRBV6-5 to TRBJ1-1, with 9 bases matching TRBD1. This CDR3 contains 14 residues. The ends lost 6 bases at V and 5 bases at J; junction bases unmatched: 7. Per the germline V gene, CDR1 is MNHEY and CDR2 is SVGAGI. The CDR3 DNA reads TGTGCCAGCAGGGACAGGGGAGAAAAGACTGAAGCTTTCTTT. Protein product: CASRDRGEKTEAFF.

The J gene is TRBJ2-7, the V gene TRBV5-4, with 9 positions matching TRBD2. The CDR3 loop spans 15 amino acids. V lost 4 bases and J lost 4; bases outside the gene matches: 9. Germline CDR1 reads SGHNT; CDR2 reads YYREEE (reference sequence). The CDR3 DNA follows: TGTGCCAGCAGCCAACCCGGGACTAGCAGGTACGAGCAGTACTTC. This encodes CASSQPGTSRYEQYF.

This clone was seen only once. The chain uses TRBV24-1 and TRBJ2-2, with 7 nucleotides matching TRBD1. Germline V gives CDR1 KGHDR, CDR2 SFDVKD. V shed 3 bases, J shed 5 bases, and the junction held 8 bases outside the gene matches. The CDR3 runs 16 residues. CDR3 nucleotide sequence: TGTGCCACCAGTGATCGACAGGGTGAGATTACCGGGGAGCTGTTTTTT. It translates to CATSDRQGEITGELFF.

The J gene is TRBJ2-2, the V gene TRBV11-3, with D maybe TRBD2 (6 bases). V was shortened by 5 bases and J by 1 base, with 14 bases between the two germline ends. In germline, CDR1 is SGHNT, CDR2 YENEEA. The CDR3 has 16 residues. The CDR3 DNA follows: TGTGCCAGCAGCCCACGGACTAACAAGAACACCGGGGAGCTGTTTTTT. Protein: CASSPRTNKNTGELFF.

The chain has TRBV28 and TRBJ1-2; TRBD1 matches 9 bases. V trimming: 3 bases; J trimming: 5 bases; junction bases outside the gene matches: 4. The CDR3 covers 14 residues. Germline V gives CDR1 MDHEN, CDR2 SYDVKM. CDR3 coding DNA: TGTGCCAGCAGTTTGGGGACAGGGCCTTATGGCTACACCTTC. Amino acids: CASSLGTGPYGYTF.

This clone came up a few times. The chain is built from TRBV13 and TRBJ1-1, with TRBD1 identical over 10 bases. Germline V CDR1 and CDR2: PRHDT, FYEKMQ (reference sequence). V lost 5 bases to trimming and J lost 5 bases; unmatched junction nucleotides: 14. The CDR3 has 17 residues. The CDR3 sequence is CASSPNYLGQGKTEAFF. The CDR3 bases are TGTGCCAGCAGCCCGAATTACCTGGGACAGGGGAAAACTGAAGCTTTCTTT.

The chain carries TRBV9 and TRBJ2-2, with TRBD1 matching 7 bases. V lost 0 bases and J lost 5; bases outside the gene matches: 7. The CDR3 extends over 16 amino acids. Germline CDR1 SGDLS, CDR2 YYNGEE. This CDR3 reads CASSVALDRVTGELFF. DNA for the CDR3: TGTGCCAGCAGCGTAGCCCTCGACAGGGTTACCGGGGAGCTGTTTTTT.

The rearrangement links TRBV10-2 to TRBJ2-6, with a weak D call TRBD1 (6 bases). The CDR3 is 16 amino acids. V lost 6 bases, J lost 0 bases, and 12 bases lay in between. In germline, CDR1 is WSHSY, CDR2 SAAADI. CDR3: CASRADSFSGANVLTF. In DNA, the CDR3 is TGCGCCAGCAGAGCGGACAGTTTCTCTGGGGCCAACGTCCTGACTTTC.

The genes are TRBV2 and TRBJ2-7; TRBD1 might be the D (5 bases). CDR3 length: 13 residues. The germline V gene encodes CDR1 SNHLY and CDR2 FYNNEI. V dropped 5 bases and J dropped 1 base, with 9 bases sitting between them. The CDR3 spells CASSFDRSYEQYF. The CDR3 nucleotides read TGTGCCAGCAGTTTCGACAGATCCTACGAGCAGTACTTC.

The chain carries TRBV28 and TRBJ2-4; no firm D call. Germline loops: CDR1 MDHEN, CDR2 SYDVKM. This CDR3 comprises 15 residues. The V end was cut by 7 bases, the J end by 0 bases, with 13 bases between. As DNA, the CDR3 is TGTGCCAGCACTAGGAACGATTTAGCCAAAAACATTCAGTACTTC. Its protein product is CASTRNDLAKNIQYF.

The chain uses TRBV5-1 and TRBJ2-5; 9 bases align to TRBD2. V gave up 4 bases and J gave up 4 bases; unmatched junction bases: 11. Germline CDR1 is SGHRS and CDR2 is YFSETQ. CDR3 length equals 16 residues. The CDR3 spells CASSTNSGGFVETQYF. Here the CDR3 DNA reads TGCGCCAGCAGCACCAATAGCGGGGGATTCGTAGAGACCCAGTACTTC.

The count of this clone is one. The CDR3 DNA reads as TGTGCCAGCAGCTTAGCGCAGCGCCACGAGCAGTACTTC. As protein: CASSLAQRHEQYF. The chain couples TRBV7-2 to TRBJ2-7; D gene unclear. Between the trimmed V and J ends, which lost 0 bases and 5 bases, there was a span of 8 bases. Per germline, CDR1 SGHTA and CDR2 FQGNSA. There are 13 residues in the CDR3.

The chain joins TRBV5-6 to TRBJ2-2; 11 nucleotides agree with TRBD2. The CDR3 extends over 18 amino acids. The ends lost 1 base at V and 0 bases at J; junction bases unmatched: 5. Germline assignment: CDR1 SGHDT and CDR2 YYEEEE. CDR3 DNA: TGTGCCAGCAGCTTGCGTTCTAGCGGGAGGTCGAACACCGGGGAGCTGTTTTTT. Translated, it gives CASSLRSSGRSNTGELFF.

This chain joins TRBV28 and TRBJ2-3; D is ambiguous. Trimming stripped 5 bases from V and 2 bases from J, with 14 bases between. CDR1 MDHEN and CDR2 SYDVKM come from the germline V gene. This CDR3 region has 15 residues. The CDR3 loop is CASSPLAGFTDTQYF. CDR3 DNA sequence: TGTGCCAGCAGTCCCCTGGCAGGATTCACAGATACGCAGTATTTT.

J is TRBJ1-1 and V is TRBV28; D not resolved. The CDR3 is 13 amino acids. V was clipped by 6 bases and J by 0 bases, with 8 bases between them. CDR1 and CDR2 from the germline V gene are MDHEN and SYDVKM. In DNA, the CDR3 is TGTGCCAGCAGCCGGGAGTTGAACACTGAAGCTTTCTTT. It specifies CASSRELNTEAFF.

The chain has TRBV6-5 and TRBJ2-5, with 9 bases fitting TRBD1. Trimming at V came to 7 bases and at J to 3 bases, leaving 9 bases not matched to a gene. This CDR3 is 15 amino acids long. In germline, CDR1 is MNHEY, CDR2 SVGAGI. CDR3 sequence reads: CASTFGQGFEETQYF. The CDR3 DNA sequence: TGTGCCAGCACCTTCGGACAGGGGTTTGAAGAGACCCAGTACTTC.

V gene TRBV30 combines with J gene TRBJ1-3; D call uncertain. The CDR3 covers 15 residues. The ends were cut back, 3 bases at V and 0 bases at J, with 12 bases in the middle. Per the germline V gene, CDR1 is GTSNPN and CDR2 is SVGIG (reference sequence). As DNA, the CDR3 is TGTGCCTGGAGGGGCGAGGGTTACTCTGGAAACACCATATATTTT. Translation: CAWRGEGYSGNTIYF.

In this sample, this clone turned up once. The rearrangement uses TRBV7-2 and TRBJ1-1, with D uncertain. The germline V and J ends were trimmed by 8 bases and 1 base, with 11 bases remaining between them. Germline V gene sequence: CDR1 SGHTA, CDR2 FQGNSA. The CDR3 is 13 amino acids. This chain's CDR3 is CASRTTRNTEAFF. CDR3 coding DNA: TGTGCCAGCCGAACCACAAGGAACACTGAAGCTTTCTTT.

This rearrangement joins TRBV6-6 to TRBJ1-2; 7 bases align to TRBD1. Trimming removed 0 bases from V and 12 bases from J; junction bases left unmatched: 7. In germline, CDR1 is MNHNY, CDR2 SVGAGI (reference sequence). The CDR3 totals 13 residues. CDR3 sequence reads: CASSYSSDRVNTF. Written as DNA, the CDR3 is TGTGCCAGCAGTTACTCCTCCGACAGGGTGAACACCTTC.

V usage is TRBV18 and J usage is TRBJ2-7; 7 nucleotides line up with TRBD1. Germline V gives CDR1 KGHSH, CDR2 LQKENI. The J segment lost 4 bases and the V segment lost 5 bases, leaving 11 bases of the junction unmatched. This CDR3 has 15 amino acids. Here the CDR3 DNA reads TGTGCCAGCTCAACTACAGGGGCGCGCGTTTACGAGCAGTACTTC. Translation: CASSTTGARVYEQYF. Variable domain in full (rest from reference TRBV18 and TRBJ2-7): NAGVMQNPRHLVRRRGQEARLRCSPMKGHSHVYWYRQLPEEGLKFMVYLQKENIIDESGMPKERFSAEFPKEGPSILRIQQVVRGDSAAYFCASSTTGARVYEQYFGPGTRLTVT.

This sequence joins TRBV12-5 and TRBJ2-3; 13 nucleotides agree with TRBD2. Germline CDR1 is LGHNT and CDR2 is FRNRAP. This CDR3 comprises 16 residues. After removal of 5 bases from V and 2 bases from J, the junction contained 4 bases not matched to a gene. The CDR3 DNA reads as TGTGCTAGTGGTGCGGGACTAGCGGGGAACACAGATACGCAGTATTTT. Translated: CASGAGLAGNTDTQYF. Based on the CDR3 plus reference TRBV12-5 and TRBJ2-3, the full variable domain is DARVTQTPRHKVTEMGQEVTMRCQPILGHNTVFWYRQTMMQGLELLAYFRNRAPLDDSGMPKDRFSAEMPDATLATLKIQPSEPRDSAVYFCASGAGLAGNTDTQYFGPGTRLTVL.

Sample share makes this clone medium-sized. V gene TRBV10-3 combines with J gene TRBJ2-5, with TRBD1 as a possible D gene (6 bases). V was cut by 11 bases and J by 5 bases, with 15 bases left in between. The CDR3 is made up of 12 amino acids. In germline, CDR1 is ENHRY, CDR2 SYGVKD. CDR3 loop: CAVKDRLETQYF. Here the CDR3 DNA reads TGTGCCGTCAAAGACAGGTTGGAGACCCAGTACTTC.

The genes are TRBV25-1 and TRBJ1-4; D is possibly TRBD1 (6 bases). V was cut by 5 bases and J by 7 bases, with 17 bases left in between. Per germline, CDR1 MGHDK and CDR2 SYGVNS. CDR3 size: 15 residues. The CDR3 nucleotides read TGTGCCAGCAGTCGTACCGGGACACGGACTGAAAAACTGTTTTTT. Its translation: CASSRTGTRTEKLFF.

The genes are TRBV7-9 and TRBJ2-3, with a tentative D call TRBD1 (7 bases). This CDR3 is built from 19 residues. Germline CDR1 SEHNR, CDR2 FQNEAQ (reference sequence). Trimming removed 5 bases from V and 0 bases from J, with 24 bases in between. The CDR3: CASSRSRGDSAPSTDTQYF. The CDR3 DNA sequence: TGTGCCAGCAGCCGTTCCCGCGGGGACAGCGCCCCTAGCACAGATACGCAGTATTTT.

This chain links TRBV7-3 with TRBJ2-6, with a possible D match to TRBD1 (5 bases). CDR1 SGHTA and CDR2 FQGTGA come from the germline V gene. The V and J ends lost 3 bases and 2 bases respectively, with 8 bases between them. The CDR3 spans 15 residues. Written as DNA, the CDR3 is TGTGCCAGCAGCTTGGGGCCGGCTGGGGCCAACGTCCTGACTTTC. Translating it yields CASSLGPAGANVLTF.

The chain recombines TRBV19 with TRBJ1-5; 8 positions match TRBD1. This CDR3 has 15 residues. V lost 4 bases to trimming and J lost 1 base; unmatched junction nucleotides: 3. Germline-derived CDR1 and CDR2 are LNHDA and SQIVND (reference sequence). The CDR3 region is CASSTQGASNQPQHF. As DNA, the CDR3 is TGTGCCAGTAGTACCCAGGGGGCGAGCAATCAGCCCCAGCATTTT. The complete variable domain, with remaining parts taken from reference TRBV19 and TRBJ1-5, reads DGGITQSPKYLFRKEGQNVTLSCEQNLNHDAMYWYRQDPGQGLRLIYYSQIVNDFQKGDIAEGYSVSREKKESFPLTVTSAQKNPTAFYLCASSTQGASNQPQHFGDGTRLSIL.